This T cell receptor (beta chain) comes out of a study of T cells in Graves' hyperthyroidism and ophthalmopathy. J gave up 4 bases and V 5 bases, and 4 bases lay outside the gene matches. From germline, CDR1 is MDHEN and CDR2 SYDVKM. This CDR3 region has 14 residues. This clonotype was counted many times. Amplified regions were TCR beta CDR3 sequences from RNA transcripts. First-round RT-PCR targeting the TCR CDR3 was performed with the HTBI primer set. TCRdb re-derived calls from the multiplex PCR reads in MiXCR, one entry per CDR3 protein. This table holds under 700,000 distinct CDR3 sequences, around 17% found once.

The sequence derives from a woman in her late teens or twenties with Graves' hyperthyroidism. The sample consisted of blood. The chain couples TRBV28 to TRBJ1-2, with 10 bases fitting TRBD1. The CDR3 DNA is TGTGCCAGCAGTAGGGACAGGGGCCCCTATGGCTACACCTTC. Translation gives CASSRDRGPYGYTF.